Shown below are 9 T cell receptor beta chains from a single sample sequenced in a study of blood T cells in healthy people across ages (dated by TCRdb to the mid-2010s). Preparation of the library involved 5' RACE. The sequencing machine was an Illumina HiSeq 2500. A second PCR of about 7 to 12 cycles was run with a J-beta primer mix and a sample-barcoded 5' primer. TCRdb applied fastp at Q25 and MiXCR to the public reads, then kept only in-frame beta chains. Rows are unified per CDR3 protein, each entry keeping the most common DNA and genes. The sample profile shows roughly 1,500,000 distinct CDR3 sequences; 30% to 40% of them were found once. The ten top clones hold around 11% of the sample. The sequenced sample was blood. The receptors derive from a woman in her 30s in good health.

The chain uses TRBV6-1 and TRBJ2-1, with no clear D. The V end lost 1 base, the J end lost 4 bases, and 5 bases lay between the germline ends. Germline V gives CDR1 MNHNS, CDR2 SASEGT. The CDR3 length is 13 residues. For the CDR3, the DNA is TGTGCCAGCAGTGAAGAAGTTTACAATGAGCAGTTCTTC. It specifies CASSEEVYNEQFF.

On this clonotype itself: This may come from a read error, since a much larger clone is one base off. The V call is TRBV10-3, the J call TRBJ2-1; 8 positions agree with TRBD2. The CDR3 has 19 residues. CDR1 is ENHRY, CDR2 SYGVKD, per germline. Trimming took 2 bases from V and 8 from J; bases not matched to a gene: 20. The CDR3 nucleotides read TGTGCCATCAGTGAGAGGGGGAACCAGCGGGGGTCCCGATGGGATGAGCAGTTCTTC. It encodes CAISERGNQRGSRWDEQFF.

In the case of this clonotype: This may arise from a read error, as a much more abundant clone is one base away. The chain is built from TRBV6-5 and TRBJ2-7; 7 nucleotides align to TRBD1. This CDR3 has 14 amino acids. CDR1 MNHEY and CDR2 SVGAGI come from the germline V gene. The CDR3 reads CAGSDGQASYEQYF. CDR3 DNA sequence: TGTGCCGGCAGTGACGGACAGGCCTCCTACGAGCAGTACTTC.

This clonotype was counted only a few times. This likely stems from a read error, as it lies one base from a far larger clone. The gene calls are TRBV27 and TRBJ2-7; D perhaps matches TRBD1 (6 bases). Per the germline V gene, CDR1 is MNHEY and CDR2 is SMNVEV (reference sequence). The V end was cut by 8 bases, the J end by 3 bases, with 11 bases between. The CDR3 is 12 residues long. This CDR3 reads CASGLQGYEQYF. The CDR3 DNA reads TGTGCCAGCGGCTTACAGGGCTACGAGCAGTACTTC.

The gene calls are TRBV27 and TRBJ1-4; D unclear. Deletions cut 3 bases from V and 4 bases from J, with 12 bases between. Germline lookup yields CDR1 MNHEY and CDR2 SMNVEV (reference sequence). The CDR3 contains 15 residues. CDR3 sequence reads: CASSFAGGGNEKLFF. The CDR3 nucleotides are TGTGCCAGCAGTTTCGCGGGCGGCGGTAATGAAAAACTGTTTTTT.

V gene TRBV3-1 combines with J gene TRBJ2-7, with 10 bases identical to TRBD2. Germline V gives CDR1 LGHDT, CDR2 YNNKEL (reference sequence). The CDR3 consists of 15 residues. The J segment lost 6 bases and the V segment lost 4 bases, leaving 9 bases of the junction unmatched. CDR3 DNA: TGTGCCAGCAGCCCGCCAGCGGGAGGGCCTGGCGAGCAGTACTTC. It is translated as CASSPPAGGPGEQYF.

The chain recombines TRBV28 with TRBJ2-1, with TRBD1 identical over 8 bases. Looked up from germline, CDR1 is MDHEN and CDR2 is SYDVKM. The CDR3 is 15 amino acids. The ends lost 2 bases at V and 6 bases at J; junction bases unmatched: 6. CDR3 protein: CASSLRWGTGNEQFF. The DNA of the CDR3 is TGTGCCAGCAGTTTACGTTGGGGGACAGGCAATGAGCAGTTCTTC. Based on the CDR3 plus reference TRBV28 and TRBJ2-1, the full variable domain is DVKVTQSSRYLVKRTGEKVFLECVQDMDHENMFWYRQDPGLGLRLIYFSYDVKMKEKGDIPEGYSVSREKKERFSLILESASTNQTSMYLCASSLRWGTGNEQFFGPGTRLTVL.

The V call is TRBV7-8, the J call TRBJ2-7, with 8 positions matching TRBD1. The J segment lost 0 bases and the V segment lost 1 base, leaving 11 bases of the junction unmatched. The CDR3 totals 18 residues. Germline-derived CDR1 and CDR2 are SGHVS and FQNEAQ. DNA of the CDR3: TGTGCCAGCAGCTTAGGGGGGACAGGTTATGGTCCCTCCTACGAGCAGTACTTC. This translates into CASSLGGTGYGPSYEQYF.

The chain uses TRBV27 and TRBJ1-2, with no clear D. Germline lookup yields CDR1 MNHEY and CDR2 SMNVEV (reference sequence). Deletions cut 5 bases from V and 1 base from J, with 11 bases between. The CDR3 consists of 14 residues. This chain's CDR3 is CASSKREFNYGYTF. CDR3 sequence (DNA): TGTGCCAGCAGTAAGCGGGAGTTTAACTATGGCTACACCTTC.